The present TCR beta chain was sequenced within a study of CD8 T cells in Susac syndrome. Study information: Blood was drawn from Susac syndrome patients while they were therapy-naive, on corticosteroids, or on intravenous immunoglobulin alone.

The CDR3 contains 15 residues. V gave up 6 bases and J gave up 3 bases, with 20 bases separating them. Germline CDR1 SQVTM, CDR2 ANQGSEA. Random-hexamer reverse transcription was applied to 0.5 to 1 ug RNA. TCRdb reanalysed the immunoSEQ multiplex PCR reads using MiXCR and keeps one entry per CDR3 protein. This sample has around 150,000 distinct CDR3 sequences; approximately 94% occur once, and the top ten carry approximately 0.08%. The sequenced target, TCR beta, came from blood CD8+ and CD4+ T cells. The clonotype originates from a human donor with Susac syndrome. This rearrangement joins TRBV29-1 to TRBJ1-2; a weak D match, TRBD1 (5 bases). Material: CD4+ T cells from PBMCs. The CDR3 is CSVGTVLTGDYGYTF. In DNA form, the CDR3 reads TGCAGCGTAGGGACGGTTCTTACTGGGGACTATGGCTACACCTTC.